The 8 T cell receptor beta chains in this list originate from one sample, sequenced in a study of blood T cell repertoires in COVID-19. Generated by immunoSEQ multiplex PCR, the TCRdb table keeps only in-frame clones and is missing some. The table shows under 150,000 clones, with approximately 87% occurring only once. The sample taken for sequencing was peripheral blood. These receptors all stem from a man aged 45-65 years with acute or convalescent COVID-19.

The chain has TRBV7-9 and TRBJ2-7; TRBD1 is a possible D gene (6 bases). The V and J ends lost 4 bases and 4 bases respectively, with 11 bases between them. The germline CDR1 and CDR2 sequences are SEHNR and FQNEAQ (reference sequence). This CDR3 comprises 13 residues. In DNA, the CDR3 is TGTGCCAGCAGCTCGAAGGGGGTATACGAGCAGTACTTC. Its protein product is CASSSKGVYEQYF.

The chain combines TRBV3-1 (or the pseudogene TRBV3-2) with TRBJ1-1, with TRBD1 as a possible D gene (5 bases). The CDR3 loop spans 13 amino acids. V dropped 2 bases and J dropped 4 bases, with 8 bases sitting between them. CDR1 is LGHDT and CDR2 is YNNKEL in the germline V gene (reference sequence). The CDR3 sequence is CASSQRQITEAFF. CDR3 nucleotide sequence: TGTGCCAGCAGCCAACGACAGATCACTGAAGCTTTCTTT.

The chain recombines TRBV27 with TRBJ2-1; TRBD2 aligns across 10 bases. The CDR3 sequence is 16 residues long. V gave up 5 bases and J gave up 2 bases; unmatched junction bases: 6. Germline CDR1 is MNHEY and CDR2 is SMNVEV (reference sequence). The CDR3 protein is CASSLTSGIPYNEQFF. CDR3 DNA sequence: TGTGCCAGCAGTCTAACTAGCGGGATCCCCTACAATGAGCAGTTCTTC.

The J gene is TRBJ2-1, the V gene TRBV6-1; D might be TRBD2 (6 bases). Germline V gene sequence: CDR1 MNHNS, CDR2 SASEGT. V gave up 1 base and J gave up 7 bases, with 14 bases separating them. The CDR3 totals 15 residues. DNA for the CDR3: TGTGCCAGCAGTGAAGAGGAGGGAGCGGCAAATGAGCAGTTCTTC. This translates into CASSEEEGAANEQFF.

V is TRBV30 and J is TRBJ2-2; 13 bases line up with TRBD2. The CDR3 has 15 residues. Per germline, CDR1 GTSNPN and CDR2 SVGIG (reference sequence). With V trimmed by 5 bases and J by 5 bases, 5 bases remained unmatched. This chain's CDR3 is CAWGTSGTRTGELFF. CDR3 DNA: TGTGCCTGGGGGACTAGCGGGACTCGGACCGGGGAGCTGTTTTTT.

The chain uses TRBV5-1 and TRBJ2-1; TRBD2 matches at 7 bases. Germline lookup yields CDR1 SGHRS and CDR2 YFSETQ. V was clipped by 0 bases and J by 0 bases; unmatched bases: 3. The CDR3 spans 16 residues. CDR3 DNA: TGCGCCAGCAGCTTGGTGGCTAGCGGCTCCTACAATGAGCAGTTCTTC. Translated, it gives CASSLVASGSYNEQFF.

The rearrangement uses TRBV21-1 and TRBJ1-5; TRBD1 reflects the table's D call only, with no check against the DNA. TRBV21-1 is tagged as a pseudogene. The CDR3 runs 18 residues. The CDR3 sequence: CASSKVSRGHFSNQPQHF. The CDR3 nucleotides are TGTGCCAGCAGCAAAGTGAGTAGGGGTCACTTTAGCAATCAGCCCCAGCATTTT.

This chain connects TRBV9 to TRBJ2-4; 7 bases map to TRBD2. The junction had 7 bases not matched to a gene; V was cut back by 5 bases and J by 8 bases. This CDR3 region has 13 residues. Per the germline V gene, CDR1 is SGDLS and CDR2 is YYNGEE. The CDR3 here is CASSMTSLDIQYF. In nucleotides, the CDR3 is TGTGCCAGCAGTATGACTAGCCTGGACATTCAGTACTTC.